This TCR beta chain derives from a study of blood T cell repertoires in COVID-19 (dated by TCRdb to 2020 to 2021). About the investigation overall: Samples from collaborators originated in the United States, Italy and Spain and spanned both the acute and convalescent phases of COVID-19. Where available, HLA class I and class II types were taken from metadata supplied by the sample provider and were not determined by assay-based typing. Deeply sampled blood TCRbeta repertoires from subjects exposed to, actively infected with, or recovered from COVID-19 were included in the dataset. The samples were drawn from the first 160 participants of the ongoing ImmuneRACE study and from 1,254 subjects provided by 6 global collaborators. Nearly every sample came with metadata listing a de-identified subject ID, COVID-19 status, age in years and sex. The material from the prospective study consisted of cDNA or gDNA derived from T cells, B-cell-depleted T cells, or PBMCs. A freely available public database, intended as a resource for researchers studying the immune response to SARS-CoV-2, is where the repertoires were released. Broad study findings and their caveats: The amount of clinical and demographic metadata varied by source and participant and was provided uncurated.

The CDR3 numbers 14 residues from cysteine through phenylalanine. Just CDR3 DNA is preserved here, 42 bases in frame from base 1. The germline ends are 18 bases apart after V is trimmed by 8 bases and J by 7 bases. Taken from the germline V gene, the CDR1 and CDR2 loops are SGHTA and FQGNSA. One collaborating source in Seattle enrolled patients while the patients were actively infected and followed the patients over time throughout the course of disease. The collaborating institutions used their own protocols to collect whole blood in K2EDTA tubes. For TCRbeta analysis, collaborators shipped samples as frozen whole blood, isolated PBMCs, or DNA extracted from either of those sample types. Concerning this clone: The target of this receptor is not known. No much larger clone is present one base from it, and per-base qualities are unavailable.

TCRbeta CDR3 regions were amplified from genomic DNA using the immunoSEQ Assay, a bias-controlled multiplex PCR. The paper's processing steps were these. Within the assay, amplification of reference gene primers was used to estimate how many nucleated cells each sample contained. Sequence reads were collapsed and filtered to measure the absolute abundance of every unique TCRbeta CDR3 rearrangement. For each sample, productive Simpson clonality was calculated as the square root of Simpson's diversity index across productive rearrangements. The source is immuneACCESS, and TCRdb retained only in-frame sequences with V and J called. Part of the clones is not carried over; for the studies checked, unresolved V genes explain less than half of this, and the remainder is unexplained. D and trimming come from the DNA, and the V and J calls and clone size come from that table. The sample records fewer than 200,000 clones, less than 90% of which are singletons. Under 10% of the sample comes from the top ten.

The specimen was peripheral blood. The receptor chain draws on TRBV7-2 and TRBJ2-1, with TRBD1 as a weak D call on 6 bases. The TCR comes from a woman aged 70-85 years with COVID-19, enrolled during active disease. The nucleotide sequence reads as follows: TGTGCCAGCCATACCCCGACAGGCCTAAATGAGCAGTTCTTC. It codes for CASHTPTGLNEQFF. With all but the CDR3 taken from the reference TRBV7-2 and TRBJ2-1 genes, the full variable domain is: GAGVSQSPSNKVTEKGKDVELRCDPISGHTALYWYRQSLGQGLEFLIYFQGNSAPDKSGLPSDRFSAERTGGSVSTLTIQRTQQEDSAVYLCASHTPTGLNEQFFGPGTRLTVL.